One T cell receptor (beta chain) is described in this entry. The CDR3 contains 16 residues. The V gene's germline CDR1 is MNHEY and CDR2 SVGAGI. Trimming pared 0 bases from V and 4 bases from J, leaving 15 bases between. The data stem from a study of T cell changes during pregnancy in multiple sclerosis. The protocol was immunoSEQ multiplex PCR, while the TCRdb copy is restricted to in-frame clones and leaves out a portion. The table records 76,000 or so clones, 93% of them present only once. Sequenced here: peripheral blood, sampled in the second trimester of pregnancy. The sequence was obtained from a female donor in good health, enrolled as a control in a pregnancy study. V usage is TRBV6-5 and J usage is TRBJ1-2, with D possibly matching TRBD1 (5 bases). CDR3 region: CASSYSSRDWRYGYTF. In DNA form, the CDR3 reads TGTGCCAGCAGTTACTCGAGCCGGGACTGGCGCTATGGCTACACCTTC.